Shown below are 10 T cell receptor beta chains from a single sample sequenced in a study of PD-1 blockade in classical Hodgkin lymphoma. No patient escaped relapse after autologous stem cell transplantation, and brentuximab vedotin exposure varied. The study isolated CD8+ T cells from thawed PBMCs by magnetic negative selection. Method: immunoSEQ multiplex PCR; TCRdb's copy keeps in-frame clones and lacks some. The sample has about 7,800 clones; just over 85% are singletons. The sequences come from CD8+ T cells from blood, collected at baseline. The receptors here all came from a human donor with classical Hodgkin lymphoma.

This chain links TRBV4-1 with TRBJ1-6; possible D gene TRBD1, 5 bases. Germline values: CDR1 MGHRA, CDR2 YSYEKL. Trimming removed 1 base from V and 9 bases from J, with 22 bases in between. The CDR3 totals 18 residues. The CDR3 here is CASSQVQVPEGFSSPLHF. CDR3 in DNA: TGCGCCAGCAGCCAAGTACAGGTCCCTGAGGGATTTAGTTCACCCCTCCACTTT.

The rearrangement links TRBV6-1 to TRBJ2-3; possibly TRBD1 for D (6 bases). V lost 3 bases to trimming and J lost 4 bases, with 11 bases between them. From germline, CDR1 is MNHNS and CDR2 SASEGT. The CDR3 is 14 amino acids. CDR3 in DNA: TGTGCCAGCAGTGACCCAGGGGTCTCAGATACGCAGTATTTT. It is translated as CASSDPGVSDTQYF.

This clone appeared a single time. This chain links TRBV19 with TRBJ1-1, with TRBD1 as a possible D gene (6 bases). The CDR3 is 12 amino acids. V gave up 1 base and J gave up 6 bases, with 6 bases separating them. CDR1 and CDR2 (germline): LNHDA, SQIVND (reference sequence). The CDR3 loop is CASSIGTAEAFF. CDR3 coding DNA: TGTGCCAGTAGTATAGGGACAGCTGAAGCTTTCTTT.

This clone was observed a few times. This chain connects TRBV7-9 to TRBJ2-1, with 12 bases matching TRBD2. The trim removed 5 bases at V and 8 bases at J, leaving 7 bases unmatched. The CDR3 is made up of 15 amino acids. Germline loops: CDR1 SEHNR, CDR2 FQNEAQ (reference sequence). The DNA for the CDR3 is TGTGCCAGCAGCCCCACTAGCGGGGGGCTAGATGAGCAGTTCTTC. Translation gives CASSPTSGGLDEQFF.

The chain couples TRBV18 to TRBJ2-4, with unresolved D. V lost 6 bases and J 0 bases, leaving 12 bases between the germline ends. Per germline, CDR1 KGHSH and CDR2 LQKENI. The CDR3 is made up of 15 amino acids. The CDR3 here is CASSPESVAKNIQYF. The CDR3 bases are TGTGCCAGCTCCCCGGAGAGCGTAGCCAAAAACATTCAGTACTTC.

The DNA for the CDR3 is TGTGCCAGCAGTACGACTAGCGGGAGGGCCAGGGATACGCAGTATTTT. Residues: CASSTTSGRARDTQYF. V usage is TRBV27 and J usage is TRBJ2-3, with TRBD2 matching over 14 bases. Germline values: CDR1 MNHEY, CDR2 SMNVEV (reference sequence). V lost 5 bases to trimming and J lost 6 bases; unmatched junction nucleotides: 7. This CDR3 spans 16 amino acids.

CDR3 loop: CASSLAAGWETQYF. CDR3 sequence (DNA): TGTGCCAGCAGCTTAGCGGCAGGATGGGAGACCCAGTACTTC. The chain is built from TRBV7-9 and TRBJ2-5; D remains unclear. This CDR3 has 14 amino acids. Germline values: CDR1 SEHNR, CDR2 FQNEAQ (reference sequence). V lost 0 bases and J lost 5, with 10 bases in between. The full variable domain, its missing parts supplied by reference TRBV7-9 and TRBJ2-5, is DTGVSQNPRHKITKRGQNVTFRCDPISEHNRLYWYRQTLGQGPEFLTYFQNEAQLEKSRLLSDRFSAERPKGSFSTLEIQRTEQGDSAMYLCASSLAAGWETQYFGPGTRLLVL.

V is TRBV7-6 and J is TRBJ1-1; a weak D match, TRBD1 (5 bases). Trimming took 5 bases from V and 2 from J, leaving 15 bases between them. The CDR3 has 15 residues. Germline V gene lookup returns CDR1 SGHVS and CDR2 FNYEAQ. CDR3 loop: CASSPSLGQNTEAFF. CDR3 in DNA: TGTGCCAGCAGCCCTTCTCTCGGACAAAACACTGAAGCTTTCTTT.

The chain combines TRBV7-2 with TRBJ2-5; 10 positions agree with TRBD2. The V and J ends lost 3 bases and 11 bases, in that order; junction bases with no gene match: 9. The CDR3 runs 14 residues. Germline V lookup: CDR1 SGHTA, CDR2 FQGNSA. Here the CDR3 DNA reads TGTGCCAGCAGCTTTCTAGCGGGAGTAGGGGAGCAGTACTTC. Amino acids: CASSFLAGVGEQYF.

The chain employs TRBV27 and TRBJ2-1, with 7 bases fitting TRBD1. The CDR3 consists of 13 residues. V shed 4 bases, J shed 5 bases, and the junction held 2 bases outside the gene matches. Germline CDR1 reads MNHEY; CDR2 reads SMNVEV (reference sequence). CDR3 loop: CASSSGTDNEQFF. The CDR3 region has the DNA TGTGCCAGCAGTTCCGGGACAGACAATGAGCAGTTCTTC.